A selection of T cell receptor beta chains follows, all from one sample in a study of beta chain features in type 1 diabetes. Sequenced by immunoSEQ multiplex PCR; TCRdb stores in-frame clones only, minus some. The sample yields under 400,000 clones, around an eighth seen once. Material: naive CD4+ T cells from blood. All receptors come from a woman in her late teens or twenties with type 1 diabetes. CDR3s leave out the opening cysteine and the closing phenylalanine or tryptophan. The order of the fields is J gene, clone size, V gene, CDR3 length, CDR3 protein. The size of a clone is reported for some rows only, either as once, few or many, or as a class for expanded clones.

>TRBJ2-7|few|TRBV7-2|11
ASSLSGIYEQY
>TRBJ2-1|.|TRBV29-1|13
SVPRTGRGHNEQF
>TRBJ2-5|few|TRBV5-1|11
ASKVMGGETQY
>TRBJ1-2|.|TRBV4-1|13
ASSQGSGANYGYT
>TRBJ2-3|.|TRBV7-9|13
ASSAVGGATDTQY
>TRBJ1-2|few|TRBV29-1|12
SVGGGGLSYGYT
>TRBJ2-2|few|TRBV5-5|14
ASRIGLAGNTGELF
>TRBJ2-7|few|TRBV4-2|13
ASSQTGTAAGEQY
>TRBJ2-7|few|TRBV5-1|12
ASSGRGSSYEQY
>TRBJ1-3|few|TRBV5-4|11
ASSLAGGNTIY
>TRBJ2-7|few|TRBV29-1|10
SVMGQTYEQY
>TRBJ2-1|few|TRBV4-2|16
ASSQWDLVAGGYDEQF
>TRBJ2-6|few|TRBV6-5|14
ASSYLAGAGANVLT
>TRBJ1-5|.|TRBV4-1|13
ASSQMGQGNQPQH
>TRBJ2-7|few|TRBV10-3|10
ATLDGTYEQY
>TRBJ2-5|few|TRBV6-5|13
ASSYIRGDQETQY
>TRBJ1-2|.|TRBV5-1|11
ASSLGNEVGYT
>TRBJ2-3|few|TRBV7-2|14
ASSLGAGVLTDTQY
>TRBJ2-2|few|TRBV5-1|13
ASVKDRPNTGELF
>TRBJ2-5|few|TRBV4-1|12
ASSQELRAGTQY
>TRBJ1-1|few|TRBV10-3|10
ASEGLNTEAF
>TRBJ2-7|few|TRBV4-3|12
ASSPRRDSYEQY
>TRBJ2-7|few|TRBV5-1|12
ASSLIEFSYEQY
>TRBJ2-5|.|TRBV19|13
ARELHLQGVETQY
>TRBJ1-1|.|TRBV5-1|10
ASSLGTDEAF
>TRBJ1-3|.|TRBV20-1|9
SASGGNTIY
>TRBJ2-1|.|TRBV6-1|10
ASSLQRNEQF
>TRBJ2-7|.|TRBV28|13
ASSLALAGPYEQY